This TCR beta chain was observed in a study of blood T cell repertoires in COVID-19. At the level of the study: Samples of COVID-19 (acute and convalescent) were obtained from the United States, Italy and Spain. PBMCs, B-cell-depleted T cells, or T cells provided the cDNA or gDNA that made up the material.

The CDR3 has 13 residues. Germline CDR1 is SGDLS and CDR2 is YYNGEE. Germline trimming cut 6 bases from V and 7 bases from J; bases unmatched to any gene: 6. This clone was recorded a few times. Under the authors' procedure: Estimation of nucleated cell counts relied on the amplification of reference gene primers. Data came from immunoSEQ multiplex PCR; TCRdb stores just in-frame clones and leaves some out. V, J and clone size reflect that table, while D and trimming were determined from the DNA. This sample has about 250,000 clones, with about 83% found just once. The sequenced sample was peripheral blood. This receptor was taken from an older man with acute or convalescent COVID-19. This chain joins TRBV9 and TRBJ2-2, with 7 bases matching TRBD1. The CDR3, as DNA: TGTGCCAGCACAGGGGGATCGGGCGGGGAGCTGTTTTTT. It is translated as CASTGGSGGELFF. The full variable domain, completed using reference TRBV9 and TRBJ2-2, is DSGVTQTPKHLITATGQRVTLRCSPRSGDLSVYWYQQSLDQGLQFLIQYYNGEERAKGNILERFSAQQFPDLHSELNLSSLELGDSALYFCASTGGSGGELFFGEGSRLTVL.